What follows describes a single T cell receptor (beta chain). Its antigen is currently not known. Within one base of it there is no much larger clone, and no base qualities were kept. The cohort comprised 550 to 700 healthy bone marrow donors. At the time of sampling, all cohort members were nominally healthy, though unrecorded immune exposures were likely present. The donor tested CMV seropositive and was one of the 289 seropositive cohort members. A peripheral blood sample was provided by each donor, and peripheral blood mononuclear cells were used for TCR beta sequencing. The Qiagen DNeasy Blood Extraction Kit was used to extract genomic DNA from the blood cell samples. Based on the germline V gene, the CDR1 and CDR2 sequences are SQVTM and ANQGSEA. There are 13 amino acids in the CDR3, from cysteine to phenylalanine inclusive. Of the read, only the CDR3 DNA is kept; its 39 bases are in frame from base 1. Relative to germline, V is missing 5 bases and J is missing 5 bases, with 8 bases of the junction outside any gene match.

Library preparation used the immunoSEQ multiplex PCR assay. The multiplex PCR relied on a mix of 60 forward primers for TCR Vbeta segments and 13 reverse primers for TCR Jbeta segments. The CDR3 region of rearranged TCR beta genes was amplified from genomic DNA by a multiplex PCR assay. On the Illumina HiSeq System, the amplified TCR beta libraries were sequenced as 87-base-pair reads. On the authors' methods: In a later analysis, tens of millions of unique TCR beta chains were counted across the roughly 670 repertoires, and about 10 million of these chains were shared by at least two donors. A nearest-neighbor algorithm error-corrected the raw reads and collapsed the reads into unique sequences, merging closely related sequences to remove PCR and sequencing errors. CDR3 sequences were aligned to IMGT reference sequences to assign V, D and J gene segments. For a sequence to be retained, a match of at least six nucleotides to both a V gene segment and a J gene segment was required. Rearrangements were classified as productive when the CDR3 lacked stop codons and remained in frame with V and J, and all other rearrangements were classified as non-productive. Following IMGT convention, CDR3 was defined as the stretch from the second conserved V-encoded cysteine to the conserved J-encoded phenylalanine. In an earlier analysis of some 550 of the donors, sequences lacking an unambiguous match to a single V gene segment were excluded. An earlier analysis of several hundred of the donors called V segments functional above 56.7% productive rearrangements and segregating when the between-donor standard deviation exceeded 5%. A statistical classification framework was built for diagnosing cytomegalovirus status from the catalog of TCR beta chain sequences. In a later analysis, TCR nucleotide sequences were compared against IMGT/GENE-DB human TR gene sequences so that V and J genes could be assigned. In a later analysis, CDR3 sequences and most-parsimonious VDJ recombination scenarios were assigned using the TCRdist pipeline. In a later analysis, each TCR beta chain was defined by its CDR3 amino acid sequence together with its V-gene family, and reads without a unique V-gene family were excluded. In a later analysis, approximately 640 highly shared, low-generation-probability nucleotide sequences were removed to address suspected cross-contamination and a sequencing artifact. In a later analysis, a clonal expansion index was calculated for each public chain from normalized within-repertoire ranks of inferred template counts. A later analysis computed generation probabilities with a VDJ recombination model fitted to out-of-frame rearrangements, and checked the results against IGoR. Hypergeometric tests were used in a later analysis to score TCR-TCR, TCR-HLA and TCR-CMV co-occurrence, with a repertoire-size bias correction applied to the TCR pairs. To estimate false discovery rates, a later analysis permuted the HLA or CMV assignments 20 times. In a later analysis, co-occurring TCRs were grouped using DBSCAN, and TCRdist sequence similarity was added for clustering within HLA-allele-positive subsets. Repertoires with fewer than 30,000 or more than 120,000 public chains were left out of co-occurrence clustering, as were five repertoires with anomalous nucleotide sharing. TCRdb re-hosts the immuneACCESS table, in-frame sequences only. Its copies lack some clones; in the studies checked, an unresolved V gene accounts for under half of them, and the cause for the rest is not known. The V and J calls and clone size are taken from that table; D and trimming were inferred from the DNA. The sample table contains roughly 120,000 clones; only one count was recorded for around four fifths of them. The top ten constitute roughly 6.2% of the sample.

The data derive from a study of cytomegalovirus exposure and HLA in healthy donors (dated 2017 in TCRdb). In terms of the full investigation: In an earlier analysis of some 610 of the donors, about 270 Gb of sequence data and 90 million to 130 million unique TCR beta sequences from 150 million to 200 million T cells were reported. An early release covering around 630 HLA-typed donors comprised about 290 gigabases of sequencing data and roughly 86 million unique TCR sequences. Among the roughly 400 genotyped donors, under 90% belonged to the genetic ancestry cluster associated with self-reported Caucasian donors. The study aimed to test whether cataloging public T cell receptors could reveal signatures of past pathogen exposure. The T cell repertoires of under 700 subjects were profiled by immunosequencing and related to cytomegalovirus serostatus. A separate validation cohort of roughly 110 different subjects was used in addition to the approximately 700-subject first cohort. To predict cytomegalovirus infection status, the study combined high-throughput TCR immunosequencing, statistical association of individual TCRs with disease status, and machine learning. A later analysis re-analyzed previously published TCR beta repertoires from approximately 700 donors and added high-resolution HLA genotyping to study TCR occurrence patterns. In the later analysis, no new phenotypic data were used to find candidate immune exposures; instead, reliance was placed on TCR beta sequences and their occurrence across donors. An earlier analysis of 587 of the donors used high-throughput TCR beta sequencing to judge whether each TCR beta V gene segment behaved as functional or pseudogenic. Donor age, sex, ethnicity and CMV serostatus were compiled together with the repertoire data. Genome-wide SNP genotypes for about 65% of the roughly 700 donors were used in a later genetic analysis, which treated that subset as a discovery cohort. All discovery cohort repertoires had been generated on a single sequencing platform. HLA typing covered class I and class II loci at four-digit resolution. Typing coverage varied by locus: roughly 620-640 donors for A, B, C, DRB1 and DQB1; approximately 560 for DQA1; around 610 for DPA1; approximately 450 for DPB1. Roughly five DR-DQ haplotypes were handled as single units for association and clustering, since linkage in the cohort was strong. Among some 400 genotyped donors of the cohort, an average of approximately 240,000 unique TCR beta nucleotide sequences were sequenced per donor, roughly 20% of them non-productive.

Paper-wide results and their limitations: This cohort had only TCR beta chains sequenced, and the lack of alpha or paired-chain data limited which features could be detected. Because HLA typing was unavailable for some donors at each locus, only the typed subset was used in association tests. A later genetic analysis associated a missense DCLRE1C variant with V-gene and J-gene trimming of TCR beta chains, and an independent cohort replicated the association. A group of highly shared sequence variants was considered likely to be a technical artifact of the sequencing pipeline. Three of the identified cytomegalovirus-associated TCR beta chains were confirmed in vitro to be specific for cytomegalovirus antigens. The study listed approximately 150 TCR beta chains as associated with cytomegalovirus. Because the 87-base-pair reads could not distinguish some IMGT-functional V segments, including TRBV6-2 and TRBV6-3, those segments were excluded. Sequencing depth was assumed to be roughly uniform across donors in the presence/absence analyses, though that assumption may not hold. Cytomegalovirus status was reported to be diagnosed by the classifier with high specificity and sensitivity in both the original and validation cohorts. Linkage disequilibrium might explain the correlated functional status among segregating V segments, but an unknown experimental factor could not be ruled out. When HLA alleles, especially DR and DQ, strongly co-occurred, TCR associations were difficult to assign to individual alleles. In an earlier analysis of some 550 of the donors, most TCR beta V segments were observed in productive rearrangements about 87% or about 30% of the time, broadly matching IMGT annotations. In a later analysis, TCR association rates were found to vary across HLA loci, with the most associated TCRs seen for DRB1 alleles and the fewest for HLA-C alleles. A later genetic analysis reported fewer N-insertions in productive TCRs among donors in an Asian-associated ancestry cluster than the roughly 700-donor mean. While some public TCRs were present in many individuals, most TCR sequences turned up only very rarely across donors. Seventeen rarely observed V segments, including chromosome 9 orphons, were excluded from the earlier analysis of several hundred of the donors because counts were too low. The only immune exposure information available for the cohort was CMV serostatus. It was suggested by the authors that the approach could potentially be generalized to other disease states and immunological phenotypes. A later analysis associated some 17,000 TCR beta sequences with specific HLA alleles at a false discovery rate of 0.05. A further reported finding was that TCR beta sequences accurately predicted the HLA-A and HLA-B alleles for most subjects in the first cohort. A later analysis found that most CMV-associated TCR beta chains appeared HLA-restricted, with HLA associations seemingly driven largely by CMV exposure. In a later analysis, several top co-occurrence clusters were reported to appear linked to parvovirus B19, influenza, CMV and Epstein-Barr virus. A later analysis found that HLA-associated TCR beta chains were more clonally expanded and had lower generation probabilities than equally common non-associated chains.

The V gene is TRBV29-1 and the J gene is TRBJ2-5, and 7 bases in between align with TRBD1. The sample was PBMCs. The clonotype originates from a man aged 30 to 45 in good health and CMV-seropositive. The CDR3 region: CSVQGENVETQYF. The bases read TGCAGCGTTCAGGGGGAGAATGTGGAGACCCAGTACTTC.